This T cell receptor (beta chain) was profiled in a study of blood T cell repertoires in COVID-19. Turning to the study itself: T cells, B-cell-depleted T cells, or PBMCs supplied cDNA or gDNA.

Original processing methods: Nucleated cell number was recorded as an estimate derived from reference gene primer amplification. The assay was immunoSEQ multiplex PCR, and TCRdb's table has in-frame clones only and misses some. The V and J calls and clone size were taken over from that table, and D and trimming were inferred from the DNA. The table has around 220,000 clones, about nine tenths seen once. The CDR3 has 14 residues. V lost 3 bases to trimming and J lost 4 bases, with 13 bases between them. In germline, CDR1 is SGHRS, CDR2 YFSETQ. Categorization into cohorts depended on clinical history that participants reported. Donors in Cohort 3 counted as recovered after two negative PCRs, clearance, or symptom resolution.

The sequenced sample was PBMCs or T cells enriched from blood (not recorded which). This chain uses TRBV5-1 with TRBJ1-2, with unresolved D. This receptor was obtained from a woman between 18 and 29 years old who had recovered from COVID-19. The CDR3 region has the DNA TGCGCCAGCAGCTCGGACGCGGAGGGCTATGGCTACACCTTC. It specifies CASSSDAEGYGYTF. Supplemented by reference TRBV5-1 and TRBJ1-2, the full variable domain reads KAGVTQTPRYLIKTRGQQVTLSCSPISGHRSVSWYQQTPGQGLQFLFEYFSETQRNKGNFPGRFSGRQFSNSRSEMNVSTLELGDSALYLCASSSDAEGYGYTFGSGTRLTVV.